The rows below give T cell receptor beta chains drawn from one sample of a study of blood T cell repertoires in COVID-19. The assay was immunoSEQ multiplex PCR, and TCRdb's table has in-frame clones only and misses some. The sample yields about 260,000 clones, around 80% seen once. Input material: PBMCs or T cells enriched from blood (not recorded which). These receptor sequences come from a man aged 30-40 years with acute COVID-19. Both conserved end residues are part of each CDR3. The D gene is left open where the match is weak. Expanded clones are given a class, and other clones once, few, many or no size at all.

V,size,J,D,CDR3,DNA
TRBV7-2,NA,TRBJ1-4,NA,CASSSYLEANEKLFF,TGTGCCAGCAGCTCCTATCTGGAGGCTAATGAAAAACTGTTTTTT
TRBV19,NA,TRBJ1-4,NA,CASSLWRGEKLFF,TGTGCCAGTAGTTTGTGGAGGGGTGAAAAACTGTTTTTT
TRBV5-1,NA,TRBJ1-5,NA,CASSPGQVGQPQHF,TGCGCCAGCAGCCCGGGACAAGTCGGTCAGCCCCAGCATTTT
TRBV6-2/TRBV6-3,NA,TRBJ1-5,TRBD1,CASSYLQGGGQPQHF,TGTGCCAGCAGTTACCTACAGGGGGGCGGACAGCCCCAGCATTTT
TRBV19,NA,TRBJ1-5,NA,CASSTLRRVRQPQHF,TGTGCCAGTTCCACTCTTCGGAGAGTTCGTCAGCCCCAGCATTTT
TRBV6-2/TRBV6-3,NA,TRBJ1-1,NA,CASSPAQKNTEAFF,TGTGCCAGCAGCCCCGCGCAAAAAAACACTGAAGCTTTCTTT
TRBV5-1,NA,TRBJ2-1,NA,CASSLRQYNEQFF,TGCGCCAGCAGCCTGAGACAGTACAATGAGCAGTTCTTC
TRBV28,NA,TRBJ1-1,NA,CASRDLNTEAFF,TGTGCCAGCAGGGACTTGAACACTGAAGCTTTCTTT
TRBV27,NA,TRBJ2-3,NA,CASKDRPSTDTQYF,TGTGCCAGCAAGGACAGACCTAGCACAGATACGCAGTATTTT
TRBV6-5,once,TRBJ1-4,NA,CASSYGGMTNEKLFF,TGTGCCAGCAGTTACGGGGGGATGACTAATGAAAAACTGTTTTTT
TRBV4-2,many,TRBJ1-2,NA,CASSQDRDYGYTF,TGTGCCAGCAGCCAAGACAGGGACTATGGCTACACCTTC
TRBV6-5,NA,TRBJ1-5,TRBD1,CASSRKGGANQPQHF,TGTGCCAGCAGCCGCAAAGGGGGCGCGAATCAGCCCCAGCATTTT
TRBV20-1,NA,TRBJ1-4,NA,CSASTGNKLFF,TGCAGTGCTAGTACAGGGAATAAACTGTTTTTT
TRBV19,NA,TRBJ1-6,NA,CASSIGGGSPLHF,TGTGCCAGTAGTATAGGGGGAGGATCACCCCTCCACTTT
TRBV5-1,NA,TRBJ2-3,NA,CASSSTTGRFRQYF,TGTGCCAGCAGCTCAACCACCGGGAGATTTAGGCAGTATTTT
TRBV5-1,NA,TRBJ2-3,NA,CASSLRGVSTDTQYF,TGCGCCAGCAGCTTACGCGGGGTGAGCACAGATACGCAGTATTTT
TRBV11-2,NA,TRBJ2-3,NA,CASTGFTDTQYF,TGTGCCAGCACGGGGTTTACAGATACGCAGTATTTT
TRBV6-1,NA,TRBJ1-1,NA,CASSEVTSMNEAFF,TGTGCCAGCAGTGAAGTGACATCTATGAATGAAGCTTTCTTT
TRBV11-3,NA,TRBJ2-1,TRBD2,CASSPRLAEFNEQFF,TGTGCCAGCAGCCCCCGACTAGCCGAGTTCAATGAGCAGTTCTTC
TRBV7-9,NA,TRBJ1-4,NA,CASSLGQTAANEKLFF,TGTGCCAGCAGCTTAGGACAGACGGCAGCTAATGAAAAACTGTTTTTT
TRBV27,NA,TRBJ2-5,TRBD2,CASSSISGVETQYF,TGTGCCAGCAGTTCGATTAGCGGGGTAGAGACCCAGTACTTC
TRBV5-5,NA,TRBJ1-2,NA,CASSWELSDTF,TGTGCCAGCAGCTGGGAGTTGTCTGACACCTTC
TRBV7-2,NA,TRBJ2-5,NA,CASSSLLAETQYF,TGTGCCAGCAGCTCATTGTTGGCAGAGACCCAGTACTTC
TRBV27,NA,TRBJ2-1,NA,CASSLSISFLTEQFF,TGTGCCAGCAGTTTATCGATTTCTTTCCTAACCGAGCAGTTCTTC
TRBV5-1,NA,TRBJ2-3,NA,CASSPGLSSTDTQYF,TGCGCCAGCAGCCCAGGACTATCCAGCACAGATACGCAGTATTTT
TRBV5-6,NA,TRBJ1-1,NA,CASSWGREAFF,TGTGCCAGCAGCTGGGGCCGGGAAGCTTTCTTT
TRBV10-1,NA,TRBJ1-1,NA,CASSPVIQGLNTEAFF,TGCGCCAGCAGCCCTGTAATACAGGGTCTGAACACTGAAGCTTTCTTT
TRBV2,NA,TRBJ2-3,TRBD1,CASTVPNRGSSTDTQYF,TGTGCCAGCACTGTTCCTAACAGGGGGTCTAGCACAGATACGCAGTATTTT
TRBV5-1,few,TRBJ1-6,NA,CASSLEFDAGNSPLHF,TGCGCCAGCAGCTTAGAATTTGACGCGGGGAATTCACCCCTCCACTTT
TRBV27,once,TRBJ1-1,NA,CASSWGGSEAFF,TGTGCCAGCAGTTGGGGAGGGTCTGAAGCTTTCTTT
TRBV21-1,NA,TRBJ2-1,NA,CASSLDGELDYNEQFF,TGTGCCAGCAGCTTGGACGGGGAGCTAGACTACAATGAGCAGTTCTTC
TRBV5-1,NA,TRBJ2-3,TRBD2,CASSAGLAEKQYF,TGTGCCAGCAGCGCGGGACTAGCGGAAAAGCAGTATTTT
TRBV15,NA,TRBJ2-1,NA,CATSRDLSLSRPGNEQFF,TGTGCCACCAGCAGAGATCTTTCACTCTCGCGTCCCGGCAATGAGCAGTTCTTC
TRBV7-2,once,TRBJ2-1,NA,CASSLWEGGTYNEQFF,TGTGCCAGCAGCTTATGGGAGGGGGGCACCTACAATGAGCAGTTCTTC
TRBV7-2,NA,TRBJ2-2,NA,CASSLSQGWTGELFF,TGTGCCAGCAGCTTAAGTCAGGGCTGGACCGGGGAGCTGTTTTTT
TRBV7-2,NA,TRBJ1-4,NA,CASSLAGRGEKLFF,TGTGCCAGCAGCTTAGCGGGGCGGGGTGAAAAACTGTTTTTT
TRBV19,NA,TRBJ2-1,TRBD2,CASSMVGGRANEQFF,TGTGCCAGTAGTATGGTTGGCGGGAGGGCCAATGAGCAGTTCTTC
TRBV28,NA,TRBJ1-5,NA,CASSRGGTGQPQHF,TGTGCCAGCAGTCGGGGGGGAACGGGACAGCCCCAGCATTTT
TRBV6-5,NA,TRBJ1-1,NA,CASSSFLRHKNTEAFF,TGTGCCAGCAGTTCTTTCCTTCGACATAAGAACACTGAAGCTTTCTTT
TRBV12-5,NA,TRBJ1-5,NA,CASGLGDIPYQPQHF,TGTGCTAGTGGTTTGGGGGACATCCCCTATCAGCCCCAGCATTTT